This section outlines one T cell receptor (beta chain) sequence together with its context. Its antigen is not yet known. Base qualities are not provided; no much larger clone lies one nucleotide away. These data are taken from a study of control samples from healthy donors and cancer patients (dated by TCRdb to 2019 to 2021). Ends trimmed: V by 7 bases, J by 4 bases; bases unmatched to a gene: 9. From a lookup of the germline V gene, CDR1 and CDR2 are MDHEN and SYDVKM. The CDR3 runs 14 residues from the cysteine to the phenylalanine. The read is trimmed to its CDR3 DNA, 42 bases read in frame from base 1. Libraries were made using the immunoSEQ multiplex PCR assay. TCRdb provides this immuneACCESS table in a form limited to in-frame rearrangements. Some clones are lacking; in checked studies, under half of them reflect an unresolved V gene, and why the rest are absent is not known. The sample table contains 100,000 to 150,000 clones; only one count was recorded for about 88% of them. Together, the top ten hold more than 2.5% of the sample.

Sequencing was performed on blood. The rearrangement combines TRBV28 with TRBJ1-2; TRBD1 agrees with 7 junctional bases. The receptor was isolated from a man aged 50 or older in good health. CDR3 loop: CASTLGHRGYGYTF. The nucleotides are TGTGCCAGCACCCTTGGTCACAGGGGCTATGGCTACACCTTC.